This T cell receptor beta chain was recovered during a study of blood T cell repertoires in COVID-19 (dated by TCRdb to 2020 to 2021). Notes on the research overall: Collaborator samples came from the United States, Italy and Spain and covered acute and convalescent phases of COVID-19. Where available, HLA class I and class II types were taken from metadata supplied by the sample provider and were not determined by assay-based typing. Nearly every sample came with metadata listing a de-identified subject ID, COVID-19 status, age in years and sex. Samples were obtained from the ongoing ImmuneRACE study (first 160 participants) and from 1,254 subjects provided by 6 global collaborators. Deeply sampled blood TCRbeta repertoires from subjects exposed to, actively infected with, or recovered from COVID-19 were included in the dataset. The repertoires were released in a freely available public database intended as a resource for research on the immune response to SARS-CoV-2. The material from the prospective study consisted of cDNA or gDNA derived from T cells, B-cell-depleted T cells, or PBMCs. Study-wide conclusions, independent of this receptor: The quantity of clinical and demographic metadata differed by source and by participant and was supplied without curation.

At one collaborating source in Seattle, patients were enrolled during active infection and were followed longitudinally through the course of disease. The collaborating institutions used their own protocols to collect whole blood in K2EDTA tubes. Collaborator samples were shipped for TCRbeta analysis as frozen whole blood, isolated PBMCs, or DNA extracted from either sample type. Regarding this clone: The specificity of this receptor is unknown. Per-nucleotide qualities are absent, and no much larger clonotype sits a single base away.

TCRbeta CDR3 regions were amplified from genomic DNA using the immunoSEQ Assay, a bias-controlled multiplex PCR. The paper's processing steps were these. Nucleated cell counts per sample were estimated from amplification of reference gene primers within the assay. Sequence reads were collapsed and filtered to measure the absolute abundance of every unique TCRbeta CDR3 rearrangement. Productive Simpson clonality was computed per sample as the square root of Simpson's diversity index over productive rearrangements. The source is immuneACCESS, and TCRdb retained only in-frame sequences with V and J called. Part of the clones is not carried over; for the studies checked, unresolved V genes explain less than half of this, and the remainder is unexplained. The V and J calls and the clone size are those of that table, but D and trimming were determined from the DNA. For this sample there are almost 200,000 clones; around four fifths appear just once. The ten largest make up roughly 0.91% of the sample.

In the germline V gene (reference sequence), CDR1 corresponds to LNHDA and CDR2 to SQIVND. The CDR3 has 15 amino acids, counting the end cysteine and phenylalanine. Only the CDR3 DNA stays, 45 bases, in frame from base 1. The germline ends are 12 bases apart after V is trimmed by 6 bases and J by 0 bases. Sequencing was done on a sample of peripheral blood. Here the chain combines TRBV19 and TRBJ1-3; a weak D assignment points to TRBD1 (5 bases agree). The clonotype was recovered from a man in his fifties or sixties with COVID-19, enrolled during active disease. The CDR3 loop reads CASSSGYSSGNTIYF. Here is the DNA: TGTGCCAGTAGCTCAGGGTACAGCTCTGGAAACACCATATATTTT.